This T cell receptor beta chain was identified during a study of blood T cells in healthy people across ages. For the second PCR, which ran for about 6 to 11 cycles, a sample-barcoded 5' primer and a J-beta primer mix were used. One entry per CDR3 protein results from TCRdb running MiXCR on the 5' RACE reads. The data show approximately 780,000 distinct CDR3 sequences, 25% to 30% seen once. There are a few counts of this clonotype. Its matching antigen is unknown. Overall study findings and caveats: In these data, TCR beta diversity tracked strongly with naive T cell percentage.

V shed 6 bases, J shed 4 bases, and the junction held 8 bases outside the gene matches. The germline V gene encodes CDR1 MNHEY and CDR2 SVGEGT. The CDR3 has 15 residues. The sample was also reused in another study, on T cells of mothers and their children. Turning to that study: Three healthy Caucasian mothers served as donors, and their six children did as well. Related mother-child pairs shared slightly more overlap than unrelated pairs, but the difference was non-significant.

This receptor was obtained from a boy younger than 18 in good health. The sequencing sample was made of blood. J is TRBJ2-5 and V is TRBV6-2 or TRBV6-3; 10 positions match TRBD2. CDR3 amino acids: CASRTGTSVGETQYF. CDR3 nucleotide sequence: TGTGCCAGCAGAACCGGGACTAGCGTTGGAGAGACCCAGTACTTC.